Listed here are 6 T cell receptor beta chains from one sample, sequenced in a study of PD-1 blockade in classical Hodgkin lymphoma. TCRdb's table, derived via immunoSEQ multiplex PCR, lists solely in-frame clones and lacks some. The sample contains around 41,000 clones, approximately 79% of which appear only once. Every single patient, without exception, relapsed after autologous stem cell transplantation, and brentuximab vedotin exposure varied. The specimen comprised peripheral blood mononuclear cells (PBMCs), sampled before the second cycle of nivolumab. The receptors come from a human donor with classical Hodgkin lymphoma.

The V call is TRBV15, the J call TRBJ2-7; 7 bases agree with TRBD1. The germline gives CDR1 LNHNV, CDR2 YYDKDF (reference sequence). Germline trimming cut 5 bases from V and 2 bases from J; bases unmatched to any gene: 12. The CDR3 has 16 amino acids. The CDR3, as DNA: TGTGCCACCAGCGGGCTTACAGGGGAAAATGCCTACGAGCAGTACTTC. Residues: CATSGLTGENAYEQYF.

The gene calls are TRBV18 and TRBJ2-7, with D tentatively TRBD2 (6 bases). V gave up 1 base and J gave up 6 bases, with 10 bases separating them. The CDR3 has 13 amino acids. CDR1 KGHSH and CDR2 LQKENI come from the germline V gene. In nucleotides, the CDR3 is TGTGCCAGCTCACCACGAGGAGGGATCGAGCAGTACTTC. It is translated as CASSPRGGIEQYF.

This clone was recorded only once. The chain uses TRBV7-9 and TRBJ2-5, with unresolved D. Germline CDR1 is SEHNR and CDR2 is FQNEAQ (reference sequence). The V gene lost 0 bases and the J gene lost 3 bases, with 8 bases spanning the gap. The CDR3 is 14 amino acids. The CDR3 region has the DNA TGTGCCAGCAGCTTAGCAAGCAGAGAAGAGACCCAGTACTTC. Amino acid sequence: CASSLASREETQYF.

The chain links TRBV7-9 to TRBJ1-4; no definite D call. This CDR3 region has 13 residues. Between the trimmed V and J ends, which lost 5 bases and 1 base, there was a span of 5 bases. Germline assignment: CDR1 SEHNR and CDR2 FQNEAQ (reference sequence). The CDR3, as DNA: TGTGCCAGCAGCCGGGAAACTAATGAAAAACTGTTTTTT. Protein product: CASSRETNEKLFF.

This clone turned up a few times. The rearrangement uses TRBV2 and TRBJ2-7; maybe TRBD1 (5 bases). Germline CDR1 is SNHLY and CDR2 is FYNNEI. The CDR3 extends over 15 amino acids. Trimming took 1 base from V and 0 from J, leaving 10 bases between them. This chain's CDR3 is CASSEGQPASYEQYF. The CDR3 nucleotides read TGTGCCAGCAGTGAAGGACAGCCCGCCTCCTACGAGCAGTACTTC.

This rearrangement joins TRBV4-1 to TRBJ2-1, with 10 bases lining up with TRBD1. Germline CDR1 MGHRA, CDR2 YSYEKL. Trimming removed 2 bases from V and 6 bases from J; junction bases left unmatched: 7. This CDR3 has 16 amino acids. This CDR3 reads CASSQPGTGVANEQFF. The CDR3 nucleotides are TGCGCCAGCAGCCAACCCGGGACAGGGGTGGCCAATGAGCAGTTCTTC.